The T cell receptor (beta chain) described here comes from a study of control samples from healthy donors and cancer patients. This clone was seen a handful of times. The data were produced by immunoSEQ multiplex PCR, yet TCRdb's version contains in-frame clones alone and is incomplete. The sample has tens of thousands of clones; about 87% are singletons. The CDR3 totals 17 residues. The ends were cut back, 0 bases at V and 0 bases at J, with 13 bases in the middle. Germline V lookup: CDR1 SGDLS, CDR2 YYNGEE. The sequencing sample was made of blood. This chain connects TRBV9 to TRBJ1-3, with D possibly being TRBD1 (6 bases). The TCR comes from a woman aged 65 to 85 in good health. CDR3 sequence (DNA): TGTGCCAGCAGCGTAGACGAGGGGGGGAACTCTGGAAACACCATATATTTT. This translates into CASSVDEGGNSGNTIYF.